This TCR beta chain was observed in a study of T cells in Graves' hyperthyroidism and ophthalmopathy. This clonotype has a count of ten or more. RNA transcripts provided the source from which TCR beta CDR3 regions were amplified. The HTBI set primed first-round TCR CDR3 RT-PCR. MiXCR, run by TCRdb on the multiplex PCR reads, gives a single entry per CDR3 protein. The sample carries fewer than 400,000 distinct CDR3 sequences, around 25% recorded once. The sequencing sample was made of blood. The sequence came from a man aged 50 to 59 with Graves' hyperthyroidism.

The CDR3 bases are TGTGCCAGCAGTTTTCAACAGGCAAACACTGAAGCTTTCTTT. It codes for CASSFQQANTEAFF. This chain connects TRBV27 to TRBJ1-1, with D tentatively TRBD1 (5 bases). Germline loops: CDR1 MNHEY, CDR2 SMNVEV (reference sequence). V was pared by 3 bases and J by 2 bases, with 10 bases between. The CDR3 loop spans 14 amino acids.